This record covers a single TCR beta chain. The data originate from a study of blood T cell repertoires in COVID-19. Germline assignment: CDR1 SGHDT and CDR2 YYEEEE. The CDR3 contains 15 residues. Trimming took 2 bases from V and 0 from J, leaving 11 bases between them. Clones were sequenced by immunoSEQ multiplex PCR, and TCRdb holds only the in-frame ones, with some missing. The table has 150,000 or so clones, over 80% seen once. The TCR comes from a woman aged 45-59 years who had been exposed to COVID-19. Sequencing was done on a sample of PBMCs or T cells enriched from blood (not recorded which). The rearrangement joins TRBV5-6 to TRBJ1-2, with TRBD1 as a possible D gene (6 bases). The CDR3 is CASSFGQSANYGYTF. DNA for the CDR3: TGTGCCAGCAGCTTCGGACAGAGCGCTAACTATGGCTACACCTTC. The full variable domain, rest sourced from reference TRBV5-6 and TRBJ1-2, is DAGVTQSPTHLIKTRGQQVTLRCSPKSGHDTVSWYQQALGQGPQFIFQYYEEEERQRGNFPDRFSGHQFPNYSSELNVNALLLGDSALYLCASSFGQSANYGYTFGSGTRLTVV.